This T cell receptor (beta chain) was recovered during a study of blood T cell repertoires in COVID-19. Across under 25 US areas, participants ranged in age from about 18 to 90 years. Self-reported history from a screening survey and questionnaire set each donor's cohort. Per the germline V gene, CDR1 is LNHDA and CDR2 is SQIVND (reference sequence). The V and J ends lost 5 bases and 3 bases, in that order; junction bases with no gene match: 7. The CDR3 spans 15 residues. Under the authors' procedure: Estimated nucleated cell counts came from reference gene primer amplification. Sequencing was performed with immunoSEQ multiplex PCR; in TCRdb, only in-frame clones are kept and a portion is missing. The DNA gave D and trimming, while V, J and clone size come from that table. Altogether 290,000 or so clones are present, around 91% being singletons, with the ten largest covering around 4.4%.

This receptor was taken from a woman aged 18 to 35 with acute COVID-19. Specimen: PBMCs or T cells enriched from blood (not recorded which). The chain recombines TRBV19 with TRBJ1-2; 9 bases fit TRBD1. The CDR3 bases are TGTGCCAGTAGTCCCCGGACAGGGGTGGACTATGGCTACACCTTC. Encoded protein: CASSPRTGVDYGYTF.